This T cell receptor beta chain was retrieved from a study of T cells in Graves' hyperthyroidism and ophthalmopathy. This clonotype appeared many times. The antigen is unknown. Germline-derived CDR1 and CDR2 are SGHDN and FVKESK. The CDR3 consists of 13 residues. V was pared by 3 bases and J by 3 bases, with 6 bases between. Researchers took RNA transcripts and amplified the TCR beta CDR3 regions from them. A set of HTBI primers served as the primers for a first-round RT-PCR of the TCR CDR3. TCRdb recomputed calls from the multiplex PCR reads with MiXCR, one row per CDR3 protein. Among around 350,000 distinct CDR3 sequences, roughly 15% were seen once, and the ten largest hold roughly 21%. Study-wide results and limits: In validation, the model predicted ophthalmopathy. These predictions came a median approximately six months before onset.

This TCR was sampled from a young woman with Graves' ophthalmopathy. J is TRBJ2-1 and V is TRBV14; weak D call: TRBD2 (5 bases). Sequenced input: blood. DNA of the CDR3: TGTGCCAGCAGCCAGAGCGGCTACAATGAGCAGTTCTTC. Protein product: CASSQSGYNEQFF.